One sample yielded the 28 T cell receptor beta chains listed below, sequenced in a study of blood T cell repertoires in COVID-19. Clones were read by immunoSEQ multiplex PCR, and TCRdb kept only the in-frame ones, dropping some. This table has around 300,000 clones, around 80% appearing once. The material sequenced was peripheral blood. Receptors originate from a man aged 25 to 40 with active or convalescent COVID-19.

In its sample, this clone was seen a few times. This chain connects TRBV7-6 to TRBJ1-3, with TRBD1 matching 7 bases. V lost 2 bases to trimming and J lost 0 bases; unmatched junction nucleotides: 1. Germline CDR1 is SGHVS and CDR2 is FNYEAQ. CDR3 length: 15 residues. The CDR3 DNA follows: TGTGCCAGCAGCTTACAGGGGGGCTCTGGAAACACCATATATTTT. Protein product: CASSLQGGSGNTIYF.

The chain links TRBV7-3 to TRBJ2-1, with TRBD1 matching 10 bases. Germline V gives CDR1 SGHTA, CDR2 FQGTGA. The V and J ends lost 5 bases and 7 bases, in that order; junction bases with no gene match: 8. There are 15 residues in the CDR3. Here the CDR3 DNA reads TGTGCCAGCAGCCCGGGTTGGGGACAGGGGAATGAGCAGTTCTTC. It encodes CASSPGWGQGNEQFF.

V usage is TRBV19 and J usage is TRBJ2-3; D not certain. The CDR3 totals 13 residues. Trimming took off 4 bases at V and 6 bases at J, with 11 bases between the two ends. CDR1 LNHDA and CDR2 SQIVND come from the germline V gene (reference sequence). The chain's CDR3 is CASSTGSPDTQYF. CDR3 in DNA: TGTGCCAGTAGTACAGGCTCCCCGGATACGCAGTATTTT.

In DNA form, the CDR3 reads TGCGCCAGCAGCGTTCGACAGGGGGCCAACGTCCTGACTTTC. Its protein is CASSVRQGANVLTF. The chain employs TRBV5-1 and TRBJ2-6, with D perhaps TRBD1 (5 bases). CDR1 is SGHRS and CDR2 is YFSETQ in the germline V gene. The CDR3 is 14 residues long. V lost 4 bases, J lost 4 bases, and 9 bases lay in between.

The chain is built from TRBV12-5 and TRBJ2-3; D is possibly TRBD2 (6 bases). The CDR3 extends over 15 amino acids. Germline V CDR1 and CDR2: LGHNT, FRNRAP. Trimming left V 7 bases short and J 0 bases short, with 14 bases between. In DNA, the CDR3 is TGTGCTAGTGTACCCGGACTACTCAGCACAGATACGCAGTATTTT. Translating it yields CASVPGLLSTDTQYF. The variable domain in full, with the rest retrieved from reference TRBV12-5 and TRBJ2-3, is DARVTQTPRHKVTEMGQEVTMRCQPILGHNTVFWYRQTMMQGLELLAYFRNRAPLDDSGMPKDRFSAEMPDATLATLKIQPSEPRDSAVYFCASVPGLLSTDTQYFGPGTRLTVL.

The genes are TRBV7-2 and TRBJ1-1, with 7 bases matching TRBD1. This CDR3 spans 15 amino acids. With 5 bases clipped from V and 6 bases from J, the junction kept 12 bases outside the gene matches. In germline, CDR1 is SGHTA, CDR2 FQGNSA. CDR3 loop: CASSPPRRGRPEAFF. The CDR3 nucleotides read TGTGCCAGCAGCCCGCCGAGGAGGGGGCGCCCTGAAGCTTTCTTT.

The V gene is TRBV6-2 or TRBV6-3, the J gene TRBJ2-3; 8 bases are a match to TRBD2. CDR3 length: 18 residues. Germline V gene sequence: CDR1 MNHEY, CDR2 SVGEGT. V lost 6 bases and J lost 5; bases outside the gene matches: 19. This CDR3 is CASSARGLAGGHGDTQYF. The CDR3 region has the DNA TGTGCCAGCAGCGCTCGGGGACTGGCGGGGGGCCATGGAGATACGCAGTATTTT.

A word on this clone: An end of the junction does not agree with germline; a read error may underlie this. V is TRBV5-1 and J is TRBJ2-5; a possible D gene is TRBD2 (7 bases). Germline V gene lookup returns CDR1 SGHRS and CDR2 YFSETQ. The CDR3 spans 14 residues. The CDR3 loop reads CASSLVGGQGTQYF. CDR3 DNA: TGCGCCAGCAGCTTAGTCGGGGGGCAAGGGACCCAGTACTTC.

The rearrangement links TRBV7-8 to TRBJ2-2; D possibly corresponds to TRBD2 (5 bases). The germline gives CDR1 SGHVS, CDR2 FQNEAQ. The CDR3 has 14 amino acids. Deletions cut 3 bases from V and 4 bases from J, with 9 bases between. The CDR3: CASSFGRGTGELFF. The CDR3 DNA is TGTGCCAGCAGCTTCGGCCGGGGCACCGGGGAGCTGTTTTTT.

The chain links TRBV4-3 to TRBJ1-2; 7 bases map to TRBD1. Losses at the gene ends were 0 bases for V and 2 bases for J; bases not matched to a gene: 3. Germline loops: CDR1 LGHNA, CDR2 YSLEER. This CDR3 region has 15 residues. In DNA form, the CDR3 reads TGCGCCAGCAGCCAAGAAAAGGGGGCGAACTATGGCTACACCTTC. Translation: CASSQEKGANYGYTF.

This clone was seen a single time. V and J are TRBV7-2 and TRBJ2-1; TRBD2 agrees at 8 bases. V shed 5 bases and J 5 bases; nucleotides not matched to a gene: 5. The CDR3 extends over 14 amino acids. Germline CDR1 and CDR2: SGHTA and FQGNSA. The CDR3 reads CASSEWREDNEQFF. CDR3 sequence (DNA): TGTGCCAGCAGCGAATGGCGGGAGGACAATGAGCAGTTCTTC. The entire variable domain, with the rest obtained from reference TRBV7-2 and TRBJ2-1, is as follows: GAGVSQSPSNKVTEKGKDVELRCDPISGHTALYWYRQSLGQGLEFLIYFQGNSAPDKSGLPSDRFSAERTGGSVSTLTIQRTQQEDSAVYLCASSEWREDNEQFFGPGTRLTVL.

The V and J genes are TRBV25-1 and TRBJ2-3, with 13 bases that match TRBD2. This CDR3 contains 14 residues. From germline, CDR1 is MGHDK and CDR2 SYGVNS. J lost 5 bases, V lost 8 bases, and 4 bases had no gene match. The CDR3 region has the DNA TGTGCCAGCGCCCGACTAGCGGGAGGAGATACGCAGTATTTT. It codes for CASARLAGGDTQYF. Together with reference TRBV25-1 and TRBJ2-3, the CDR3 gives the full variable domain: EADIYQTPRYLVIGTGKKITLECSQTMGHDKMYWYQQDPGMELHLIHYSYGVNSTEKGDLSSESTVSRIRTEHFPLTLESARPSHTSQYLCASARLAGGDTQYFGPGTRLTVL.

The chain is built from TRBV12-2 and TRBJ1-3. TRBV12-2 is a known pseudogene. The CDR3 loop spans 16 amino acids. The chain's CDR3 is CARGSLTDSSGNTIYF. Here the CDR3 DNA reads TGTGCAAGGGGGAGCTTAACGGATAGCTCTGGAAACACCATATATTTT.

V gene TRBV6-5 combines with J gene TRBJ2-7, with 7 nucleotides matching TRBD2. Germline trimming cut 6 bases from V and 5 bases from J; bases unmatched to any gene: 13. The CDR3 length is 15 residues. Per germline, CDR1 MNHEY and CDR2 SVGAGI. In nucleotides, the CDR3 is TGTGCCAGCAGCCCCGCAGGGCTAGCGGCCCACGAGCAGTACTTC. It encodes CASSPAGLAAHEQYF.

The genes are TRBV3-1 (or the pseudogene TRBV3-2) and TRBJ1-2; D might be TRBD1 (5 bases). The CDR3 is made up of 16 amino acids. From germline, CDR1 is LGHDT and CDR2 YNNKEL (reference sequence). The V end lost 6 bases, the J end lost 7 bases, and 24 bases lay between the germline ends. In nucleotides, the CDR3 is TGTGCCAGCAGTCCCATTCCGGGACTGGGAGGAGGTGGCTACACCTTC. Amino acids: CASSPIPGLGGGGYTF.

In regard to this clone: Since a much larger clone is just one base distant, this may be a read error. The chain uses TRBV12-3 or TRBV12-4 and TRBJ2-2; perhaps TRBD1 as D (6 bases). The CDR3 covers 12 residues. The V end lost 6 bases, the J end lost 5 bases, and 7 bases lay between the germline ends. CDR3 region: CASSQGTGELFF. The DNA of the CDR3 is TGTGCCAGCAGCCAGGGGACCGGGGAGCTGTTTTTT.

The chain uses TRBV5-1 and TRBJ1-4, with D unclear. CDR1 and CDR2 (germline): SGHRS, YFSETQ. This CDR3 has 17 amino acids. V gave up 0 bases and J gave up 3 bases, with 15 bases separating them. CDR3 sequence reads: CASSLGGGFTSNEKLFF. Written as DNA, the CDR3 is TGCGCCAGCAGCTTGGGCGGAGGTTTTACATCTAATGAAAAACTGTTTTTT.

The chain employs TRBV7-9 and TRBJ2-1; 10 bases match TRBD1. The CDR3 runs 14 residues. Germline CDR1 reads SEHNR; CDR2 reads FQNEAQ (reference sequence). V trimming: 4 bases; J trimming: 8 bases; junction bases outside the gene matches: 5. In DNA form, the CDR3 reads TGTGCCAGCAGCTCCCCTGACAGGGGGCATGAGCAGTTCTTC. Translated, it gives CASSSPDRGHEQFF.

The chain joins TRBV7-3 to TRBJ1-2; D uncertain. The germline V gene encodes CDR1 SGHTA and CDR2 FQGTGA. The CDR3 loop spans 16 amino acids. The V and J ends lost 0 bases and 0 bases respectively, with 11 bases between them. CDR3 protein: CASSLTREGANYGYTF. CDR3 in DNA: TGTGCCAGCAGCTTAACGCGGGAGGGAGCTAACTATGGCTACACCTTC.

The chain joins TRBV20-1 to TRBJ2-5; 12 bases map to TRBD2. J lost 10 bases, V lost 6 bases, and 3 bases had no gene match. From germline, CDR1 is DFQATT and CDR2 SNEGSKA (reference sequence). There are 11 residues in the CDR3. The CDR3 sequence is CSARLAGDQYF. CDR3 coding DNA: TGCAGTGCGCGACTAGCGGGAGACCAGTACTTC.

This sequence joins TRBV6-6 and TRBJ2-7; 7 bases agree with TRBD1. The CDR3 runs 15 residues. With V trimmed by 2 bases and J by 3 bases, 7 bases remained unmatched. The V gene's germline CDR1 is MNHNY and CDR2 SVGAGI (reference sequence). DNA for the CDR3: TGTGCCAGCAGTTACGGGACAGATAACATCTACGAGCAGTACTTC. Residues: CASSYGTDNIYEQYF.

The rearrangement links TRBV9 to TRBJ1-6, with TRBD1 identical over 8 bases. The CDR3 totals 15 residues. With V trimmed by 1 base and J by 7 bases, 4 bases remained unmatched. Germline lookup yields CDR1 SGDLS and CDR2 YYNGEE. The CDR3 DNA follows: TGTGCCAGCAGCGTAACGGGACAGGACAATTCACCCCTCCACTTT. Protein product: CASSVTGQDNSPLHF.

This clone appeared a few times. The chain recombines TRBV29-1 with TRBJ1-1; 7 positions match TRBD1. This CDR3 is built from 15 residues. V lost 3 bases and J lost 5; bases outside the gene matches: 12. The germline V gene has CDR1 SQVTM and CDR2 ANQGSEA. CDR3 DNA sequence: TGCAGCGTTGATCCCTCCGACAGGGAAATTACTGAAGCTTTCTTT. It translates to CSVDPSDREITEAFF.

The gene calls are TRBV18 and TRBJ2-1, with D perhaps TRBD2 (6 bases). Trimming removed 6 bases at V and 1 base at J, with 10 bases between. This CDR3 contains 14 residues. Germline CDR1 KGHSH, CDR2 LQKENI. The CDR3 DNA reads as TGTGCCAGCTCCTCGGGGGTATCCTACAATGAGCAGTTCTTC. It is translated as CASSSGVSYNEQFF.

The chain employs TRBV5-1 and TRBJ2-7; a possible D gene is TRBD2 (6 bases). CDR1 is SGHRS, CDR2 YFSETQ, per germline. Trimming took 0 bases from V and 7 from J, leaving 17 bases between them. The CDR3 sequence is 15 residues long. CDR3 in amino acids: CASSLDGEAIGEQYF. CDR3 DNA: TGCGCCAGCAGCTTGGACGGGGAGGCCATAGGGGAGCAGTACTTC.

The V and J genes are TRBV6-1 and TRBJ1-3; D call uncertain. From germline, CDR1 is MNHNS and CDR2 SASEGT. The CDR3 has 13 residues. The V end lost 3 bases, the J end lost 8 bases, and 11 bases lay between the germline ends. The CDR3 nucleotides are TGTGCCAGCAGTGATGTGAGGAGCGACACCATATATTTT. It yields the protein CASSDVRSDTIYF.

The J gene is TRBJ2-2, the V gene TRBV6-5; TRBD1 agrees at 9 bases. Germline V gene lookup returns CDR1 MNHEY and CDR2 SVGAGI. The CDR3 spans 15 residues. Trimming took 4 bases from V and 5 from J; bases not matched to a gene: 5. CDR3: CASSLDRGWTGELFF. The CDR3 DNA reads TGTGCCAGCAGTTTGGACAGGGGATGGACCGGGGAGCTGTTTTTT.

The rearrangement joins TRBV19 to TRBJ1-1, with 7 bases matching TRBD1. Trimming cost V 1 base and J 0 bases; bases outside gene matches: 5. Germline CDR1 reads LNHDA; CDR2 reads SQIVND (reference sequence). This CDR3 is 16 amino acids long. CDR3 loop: CASSIAYRGLNTEAFF. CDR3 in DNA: TGTGCCAGTAGTATAGCGTACAGGGGTCTGAACACTGAAGCTTTCTTT.